This T cell receptor beta chain stems from a study of PD-1 blockade in classical Hodgkin lymphoma (TCRdb year 2020). About the full investigation: Nivolumab dosing was 3 mg/kg intravenously every 2 weeks, continuing until either disease progression or unacceptable toxicity. To define a peripheral blood immune signature of response to PD-1 blockade in classical Hodgkin lymphoma, the study combined TCR beta sequencing with CyTOF.

Points the paper makes about the study in general: Baseline TCR diversity was reported to be lower in newly diagnosed patients than in healthy donors, and even lower in relapsed/refractory patients. Baseline diversity similar to that of newly diagnosed patients was observed in trial patients achieving complete response, whereas significantly lower diversity was observed in partial responders and progressors. Lower diversity was seen in patients whose nivolumab began less than 1 year after ASCT, and these patients were left out of later analyses so that immune reconstitution would not confound the results. By C4D1, a significant rise was seen in CD4+ TCR diversity but not in CD8+ TCR diversity (p=0.0027 vs p=0.16), and the rise was most apparent among complete responders (p=0.02). The study was restricted to a single clinical trial cohort, and the causes of repertoire differences, possibly disease activity or prior therapy, were left undefined.

Genomic DNA was isolated using the Qiagen DNeasy kit from unsorted PBMCs as well as from negatively selected CD4+ and CD8+ fractions. TCR beta CDR3 regions were subjected to amplification by immunoSEQ multiplex PCR with primers that anneal to V and J segments. A synthetic immune receptor repertoire was used to minimize amplification bias, and any residual bias was removed computationally once sequencing was done. From the authors' description of their analysis: Repertoire diversity was quantified as the Shannon entropy index using custom Python scripts. The unsorted, CD4+ and CD8+ repertoires were each analyzed separately, with the exception of combined analyses, where CD4+ and CD8+ sequences were merged in silico. A clone counted as expanded when the clone's frequency after treatment rose at least 2-fold relative to C1D1, and clones undetected at baseline were given a pseudocount of 0.5. Singleton clones were defined as clones with 0 or 1 copy at C1D1, and non-singleton clones were defined as clones with 2 or more copies. By matching protein sequences in sorted samples from the same patient, clones expanded in unsorted samples were annotated as CD4+, CD8+ or unknown. Wilcoxon tests on paired samples were used to test changes in diversity from C1D1 to C4D1. This immuneACCESS table, as held by TCRdb, lists in-frame sequences with V and J called but not all clones. Of the missing ones, under half trace to an unresolved V gene in checked studies; the others have no known cause. V and J calls and clone size are copied from that table; D and trimming were computed from the DNA. In all, the sample holds 45,000 to 60,000 clones, and around 85% of those were seen once. The ten most abundant clones make up approximately 15% of the sample.

The time point label corresponds to: cycle 1 day 1 (C1D1), immediately before nivolumab initiation. All trial patients had relapsed after autologous stem cell transplantation, with cohorts A, B and C differing in prior brentuximab vedotin exposure. A total of 50 to 70 patients with relapsed/refractory classical Hodgkin lymphoma made up the trial cohort, and each patient's best overall response was complete response, partial response or progressive disease. Single-agent nivolumab was administered to trial patients in the multi-cohort phase II CheckMate 205 trial. An independent review committee assessed best overall response using the 2007 International Working Group response criteria. PBMCs from the trial were collected at three points: immediately before nivolumab initiation (C1D1), and during therapy at cycle 2 day 1 and cycle 4 day 1. After peripheral blood was drawn into 8 mL Vacutainer Cell Preparation Tubes, PBMCs were isolated by centrifugation and then cryopreserved.

Based on the germline V gene, the CDR1 and CDR2 sequences are SGDLS and YYNGEE. V is reduced by 4 bases and J by 0 bases, leaving a spacing of 7 bases between them. Reading from cysteine to phenylalanine, the CDR3 counts 13 amino acids. Kept here is only the CDR3 DNA, which spans 39 bases and is read in frame from base 1. About this clone: Its specific antigen is unknown. No base-level quality is on record; no much larger clone is a single base apart.

The sequence derives from a human donor with classical Hodgkin lymphoma. The chain uses TRBV9 and TRBJ1-1, with the D gene not clear enough to name. Here the sequenced sample was peripheral blood mononuclear cells (PBMCs), taken at baseline. The nucleotide sequence reads as follows: TGTGCCAGCAGCCGAGGGCTGAACACTGAAGCTTTCTTT. Translated, it gives CASSRGLNTEAFF.